This record looks at one T cell receptor beta chain sequence and its context. Antigen unknown. This CDR3 is built from 15 residues. The germline V gene has CDR1 MDHEN and CDR2 SYDVKM. The trim removed 6 bases at V and 1 base at J, leaving 8 bases unmatched. These data belong to a study of T cell responses to AZD1222 COVID-19 vaccine. Whole-study context: The analysis combined second doses at about 4 or about 12 weeks.

General observations from the study: Variant regions that are unmutated are reportedly the target of nearly half of spike-specific TCRs. Females outnumbered males among donors, who were mostly white British; clonal diversity was possibly underestimated. Compared with day 0, the breadth and depth of the Spike-specific TCR repertoire rose significantly after two doses of AZD1222.

The repertoire was sequenced with immunoSEQ multiplex PCR; TCRdb's copy has only in-frame clones and lacks some. The table shows 200,000 to 300,000 clones, with 80% to 95% occurring only once. The sample consisted of peripheral blood, taken on day 0 of AZD1222 vaccination. The gene calls are TRBV28 and TRBJ1-2; 7 bases are a match to TRBD1. The receptor was isolated from an adult in good health. The CDR3, as DNA: TGTGCCAGCAGATCAACGGGACAGAATAACTATGGCTACACCTTC. Translating gives CASRSTGQNNYGYTF.